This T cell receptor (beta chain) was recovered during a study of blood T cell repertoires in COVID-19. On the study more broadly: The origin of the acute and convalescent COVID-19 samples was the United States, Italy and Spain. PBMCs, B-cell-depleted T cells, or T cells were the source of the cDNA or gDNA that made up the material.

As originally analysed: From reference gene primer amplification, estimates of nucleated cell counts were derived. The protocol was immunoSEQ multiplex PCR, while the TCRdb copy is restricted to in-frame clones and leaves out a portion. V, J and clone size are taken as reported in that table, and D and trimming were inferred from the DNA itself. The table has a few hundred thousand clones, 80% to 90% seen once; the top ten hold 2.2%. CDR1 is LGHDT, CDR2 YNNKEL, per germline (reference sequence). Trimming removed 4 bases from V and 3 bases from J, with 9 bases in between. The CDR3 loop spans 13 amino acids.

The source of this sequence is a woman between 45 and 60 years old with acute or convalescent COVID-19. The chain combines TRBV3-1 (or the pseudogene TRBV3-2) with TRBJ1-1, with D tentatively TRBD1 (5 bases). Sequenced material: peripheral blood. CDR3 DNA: TGTGCCAGCAGCCGCAGGGTTGACACTGAAGCTTTCTTT. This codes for CASSRRVDTEAFF.